This TCR beta chain was sequenced during a study of T cell responses to AZD1222 COVID-19 vaccine. Produced via immunoSEQ multiplex PCR; TCRdb's table is partial and in-frame only. The sample has around 140,000 clones, approximately 91% seen once. Here the sequenced sample was peripheral blood, taken 28 days after the second AZD1222 dose. The origin of this receptor is an adult who received the AZD1222 COVID-19 vaccine.

CDR3 sequence reads: CASSYSMLGRSGELFF. The CDR3 nucleotides read TGTGCCAGCAGTTACTCGATGCTGGGGCGCTCCGGGGAGCTGTTTTTT. The V call is TRBV6-5, the J call TRBJ2-2, with D tentatively TRBD1 (5 bases). V lost 0 bases and J lost 6, with 14 bases in between. This CDR3 spans 16 amino acids. Germline CDR1 MNHEY, CDR2 SVGAGI.